This is a list of T cell receptor beta chains from one sample in a study of shared clonotypes between healthy human individuals. Assay used: immunoSEQ multiplex PCR; TCRdb lists only in-frame clones, some missing. Among some 2,000,000 clones listed, around 95% were seen once. Sequenced material: naive CD4+ T cells sorted from blood. These receptors were obtained from a man younger than 35 in good health. CDR3s include the opening cysteine and the closing phenylalanine or tryptophan. Each record gives: V gene, J gene, D gene, clone size, CDR3 DNA, CDR3 protein. The D gene is left open where the match is weak. Size is omitted from some rows. Given values are once, few, many or a class for expanded clones.

>TRBV11-3|TRBJ2-2|NA|NA
TGTGCCAGCAGCTTAGGAGGGCAGATTTGGGCCGGGGAGCTGTTTTTT
CASSLGGQIWAGELFF
>TRBV4-3|TRBJ1-2|NA|NA
TGCGCCAGCAGCCAAGTAAAGTCCGGGGCTTACTATGGCTACACCTTC
CASSQVKSGAYYGYTF
>TRBV6-5|TRBJ2-3|NA|NA
TGTGCCAGCAGCAGGGGCGGGAGCACAGATACGCAGTATTTT
CASSRGGSTDTQYF
>TRBV11-2|TRBJ2-7|TRBD1|NA
TGTGCCAGCAGCTTTGGGGCGGGACAGGGGCACTATAGGGCCTACGAGCAGTACTTC
CASSFGAGQGHYRAYEQYF
>TRBV19|TRBJ2-7|TRBD2|NA
TGTGCCAGTAGTCCTCGGAGGGTAGCGGGAGACCTCGTCTACTACGAGCAGTACTTC
CASSPRRVAGDLVYYEQYF
>TRBV11-2|TRBJ2-7|TRBD2|NA
TGTGCCAGCAGCTTAGCTGGAGCTAGCGGGGGGGCCCGCTACGAGCAGTACTTC
CASSLAGASGGARYEQYF
>TRBV2|TRBJ1-2|TRBD1|NA
TGTGCCAGCACCCGATCGGGACAGGGTAACTCCAGCGGCTACACCTTC
CASTRSGQGNSSGYTF
>TRBV30|TRBJ1-5|NA|once
TGTGCCTGGGGTGGACATTCCAATCAGCCCCAGCATTTT
CAWGGHSNQPQHF
>TRBV28|TRBJ2-1|NA|NA
TGTGCCAGCAGTAGCGGACCCTCCTACAATGAGCAGTTCTTC
CASSSGPSYNEQFF
>TRBV2|TRBJ1-6|NA|NA
TGTGCCAGCAGGACCACAAAATCCCTCCACTTT
CASRTTKSLHF
>TRBV11-2|TRBJ1-4|NA|NA
TGTGCCAGCAGCTTAACTAATGAAAAACTGTTTTTT
CASSLTNEKLFF
>TRBV6-5|TRBJ2-3|TRBD2|NA
TGTGCCAGCAGTACTCTAGCGGTGAGCACAGATACGCAGTATTTT
CASSTLAVSTDTQYF
>TRBV7-3|TRBJ2-5|TRBD1|NA
TGTGCCAGCAGCTTAACAAGGACAGGGGGCGAGACCCAGTACTTC
CASSLTRTGGETQYF
>TRBV5-6|TRBJ2-7|TRBD2|NA
TGTGCCAGCAGCTTGGACGGGGAGGGAAAGTACTTC
CASSLDGEGKYF
>TRBV5-4|TRBJ2-7|TRBD1|NA
TGTGCCAGCAGCCCCGGGACAGGGGACCCCTACGAGCAGTACTTC
CASSPGTGDPYEQYF
>TRBV6-5|TRBJ2-1|TRBD2|NA
TGTGCCAGCAGTTTCCTCAGGACTAGCTCCTACAATGAGCAGTTCTTC
CASSFLRTSSYNEQFF
>TRBV7-2|TRBJ2-2|TRBD2|NA
TGTGCCAGCAGCTTAGGCTCCCTAGCGGGAGGCACCGGGGAGCTGTTTTTT
CASSLGSLAGGTGELFF
>TRBV6-5|TRBJ2-7|NA|NA
TGTGCCAGCAGTTCGGGGGGGACAGGGTCCGCCGAGCAGTACTTC
CASSSGGTGSAEQYF
>TRBV10-1|TRBJ2-3|TRBD1|NA
TGCGCCAGCAGTGAGTCCCTTCATGGACAGGGGGGATCAGATACGCAGTATTTT
CASSESLHGQGGSDTQYF
>TRBV5-1|TRBJ2-2|NA|NA
TGCGCCAGCAGCTTGGATCCAGGAAGCCGGACCGGGGAGCTGTTTTTT
CASSLDPGSRTGELFF
>TRBV18|TRBJ2-5|TRBD2|NA
TGTGCCAGCTCACCAGAAGCGGGGGGGCAAGAGACCCAGTACTTC
CASSPEAGGQETQYF
>TRBV6-6|TRBJ2-7|NA|few
TGTGCCAGCAGTTATAAAGAAGGGGGCTCCTACGAGCAGTACTTC
CASSYKEGGSYEQYF
>TRBV5-1|TRBJ2-2|NA|NA
TGCGCCAGCAGCTTGGCTATCGGGGAGCTGTTTTTT
CASSLAIGELFF
>TRBV5-4|TRBJ1-5|NA|NA
TGTGCCAGCAGTCGTGGGGGCAATCAGCCCCAGCATTTT
CASSRGGNQPQHF
>TRBV11-1|TRBJ2-7|NA|NA
TGTGCCAGCAGCCGGGACTTTCTCTACGAGCAGTACTTC
CASSRDFLYEQYF
>TRBV4-1|TRBJ2-7|TRBD1|NA
TGCGCCAGCAGCCAGACAGACGGGACAGGGGGCGTTAAGCAGTACTTC
CASSQTDGTGGVKQYF
>TRBV28|TRBJ2-7|TRBD1|NA
TGTGCCAGTACGACAGGGGGGAGCTACGAGCAGTACTTC
CASTTGGSYEQYF
>TRBV5-4|TRBJ2-2|NA|few
TGTGCCAGCAGCTTGGTCCAGGGGGGAAGGACGAACACCGGGGAGCTGTTTTTT
CASSLVQGGRTNTGELFF
>TRBV5-4|TRBJ2-2|NA|NA
TGTGCCAGCAGGGGCAGGGAGGACACCGGGGAGCTGTTTTTT
CASRGREDTGELFF
>TRBV6-6|TRBJ1-4|NA|NA
TGTGCCAGCAGTTACTTCGGGCGGGGAGAAAAACTGTTTTTT
CASSYFGRGEKLFF
>TRBV5-4|TRBJ2-7|NA|once
TGTGCCAGCAGCTTGAATCCCGGTCCCTACGAGCAGTACTTC
CASSLNPGPYEQYF
>TRBV9|TRBJ2-1|NA|NA
TGTGCCAGCAGCGTAGCAGGCAGGAGAGAGCAGTTCTTC
CASSVAGRREQFF
>TRBV28|TRBJ1-6|TRBD1|NA
TGTGCCAGCAGTTTATACCGGGACAGGGAATATTCACCCCTCCACTTT
CASSLYRDREYSPLHF
>TRBV28|TRBJ1-6|NA|NA
TGTGCCAGCAGTTTCTTCGGGGGCGACCATAATTCACCCCTCCACTTT
CASSFFGGDHNSPLHF
>TRBV6-1|TRBJ1-5|NA|NA
TGTGCCAGCAGTGAAGTGTGGGACAACAATCAGCCCCAGCATTTT
CASSEVWDNNQPQHF